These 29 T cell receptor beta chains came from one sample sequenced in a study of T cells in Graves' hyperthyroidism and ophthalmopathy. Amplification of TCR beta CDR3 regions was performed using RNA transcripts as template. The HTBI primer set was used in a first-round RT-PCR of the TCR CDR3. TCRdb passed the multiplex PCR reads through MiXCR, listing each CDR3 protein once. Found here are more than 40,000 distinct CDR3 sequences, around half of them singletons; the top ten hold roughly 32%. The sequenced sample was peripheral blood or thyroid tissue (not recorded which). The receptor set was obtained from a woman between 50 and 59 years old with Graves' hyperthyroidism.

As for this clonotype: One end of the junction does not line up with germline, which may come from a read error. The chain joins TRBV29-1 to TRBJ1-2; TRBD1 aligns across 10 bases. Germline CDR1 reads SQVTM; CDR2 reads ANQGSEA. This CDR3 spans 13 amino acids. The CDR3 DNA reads TGCAGCGCTGGAGCGGGGACAGGGGATGGCTACGCCTTC. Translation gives CSAGAGTGDGYAF.

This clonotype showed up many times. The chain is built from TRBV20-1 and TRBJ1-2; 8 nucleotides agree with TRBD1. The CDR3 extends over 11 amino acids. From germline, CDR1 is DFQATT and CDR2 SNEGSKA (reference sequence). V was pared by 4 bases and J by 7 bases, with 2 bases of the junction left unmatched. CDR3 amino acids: CSANDRGGYTF. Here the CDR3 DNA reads TGCAGTGCTAATGACAGGGGTGGCTACACCTTC.

The CDR3 sequence is CAIRAAGTNSGYTF. The CDR3 bases are TGTGCCATCAGGGCCGCAGGGACGAACAGTGGCTACACCTTC. The chain couples TRBV10-3 to TRBJ1-2; D is perhaps TRBD1 (5 bases). Trimming left V 6 bases short and J 7 bases short, with 18 bases between. Germline assignment: CDR1 ENHRY and CDR2 SYGVKD. The CDR3 has 14 residues.

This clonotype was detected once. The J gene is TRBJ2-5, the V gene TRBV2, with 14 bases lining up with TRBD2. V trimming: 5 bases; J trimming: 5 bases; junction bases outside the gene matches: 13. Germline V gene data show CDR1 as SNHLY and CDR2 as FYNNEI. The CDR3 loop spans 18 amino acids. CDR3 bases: TGTGCCAGCAGTCTCGGACTAGCGGGAGGAGCGAGGTGGGAGACCCAGTACTTC. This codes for CASSLGLAGGARWETQYF.

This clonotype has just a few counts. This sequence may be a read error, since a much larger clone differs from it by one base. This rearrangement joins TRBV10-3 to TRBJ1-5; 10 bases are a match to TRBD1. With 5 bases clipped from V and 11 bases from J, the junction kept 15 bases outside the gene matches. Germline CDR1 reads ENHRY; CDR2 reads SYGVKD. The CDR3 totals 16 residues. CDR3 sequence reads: CAISQGGQGPGGSQHF. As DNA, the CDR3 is TGTGCCATCAGTCAGGGGGGACAGGGGCCCGGCGGGTCCCAGCATTTT.

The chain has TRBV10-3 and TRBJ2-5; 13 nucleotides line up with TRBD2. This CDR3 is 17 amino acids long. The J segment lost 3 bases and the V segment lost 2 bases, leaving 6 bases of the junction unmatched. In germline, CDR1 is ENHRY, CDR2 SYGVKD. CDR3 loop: CAISEQLAGGPEETQYF. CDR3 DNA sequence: TGTGCCATCAGTGAGCAACTAGCGGGAGGGCCGGAAGAGACCCAGTACTTC.

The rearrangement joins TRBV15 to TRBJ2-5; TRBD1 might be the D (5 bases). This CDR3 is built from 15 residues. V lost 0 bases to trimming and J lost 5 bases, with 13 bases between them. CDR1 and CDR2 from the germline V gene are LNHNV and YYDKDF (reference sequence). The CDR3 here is CATSRDRQGYETQYF. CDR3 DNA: TGTGCCACCAGCAGAGATCGTCAGGGTTACGAGACCCAGTACTTC.

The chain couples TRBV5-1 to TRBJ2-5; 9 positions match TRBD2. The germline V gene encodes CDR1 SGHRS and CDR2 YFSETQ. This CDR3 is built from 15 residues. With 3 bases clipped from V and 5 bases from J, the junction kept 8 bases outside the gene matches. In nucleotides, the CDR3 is TGCGCCAGCAGCTCGAGGTTAGCGGGAGTGGAGACCCAGTACTTC. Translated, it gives CASSSRLAGVETQYF.

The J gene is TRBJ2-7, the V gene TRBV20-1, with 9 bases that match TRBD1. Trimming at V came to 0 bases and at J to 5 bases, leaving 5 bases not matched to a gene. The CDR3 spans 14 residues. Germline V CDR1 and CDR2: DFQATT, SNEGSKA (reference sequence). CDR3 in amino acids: CSARDRDREDEQYF. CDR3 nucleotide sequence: TGCAGTGCTAGAGATAGGGACAGGGAGGACGAGCAGTACTTC.

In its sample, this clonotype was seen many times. CDR3 region: CASSRGQGSGELFF. As DNA, the CDR3 is TGCGCCAGCAGCAGGGGACAGGGAAGCGGGGAGCTGTTTTTT. The chain combines TRBV5-1 with TRBJ2-2; 9 nucleotides line up with TRBD1. V dropped 4 bases and J dropped 7; count of bases not matched to a gene: 5. The CDR3 sequence is 14 residues long. Germline CDR1 reads SGHRS; CDR2 reads YFSETQ.

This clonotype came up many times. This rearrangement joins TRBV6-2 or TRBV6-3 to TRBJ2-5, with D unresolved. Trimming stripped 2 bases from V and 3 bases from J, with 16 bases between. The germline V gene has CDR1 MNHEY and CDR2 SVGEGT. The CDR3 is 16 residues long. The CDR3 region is CASSYVHGGYEETQYF. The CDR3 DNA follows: TGTGCCAGCAGTTACGTGCATGGTGGGTATGAAGAGACCCAGTACTTC.

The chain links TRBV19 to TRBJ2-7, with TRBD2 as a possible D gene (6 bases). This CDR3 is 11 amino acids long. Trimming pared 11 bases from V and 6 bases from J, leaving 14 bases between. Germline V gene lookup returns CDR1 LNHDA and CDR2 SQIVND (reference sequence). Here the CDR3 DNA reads TGTGCCTCCTGGGCGGGACGCGAGCAGTACTTC. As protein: CASWAGREQYF.

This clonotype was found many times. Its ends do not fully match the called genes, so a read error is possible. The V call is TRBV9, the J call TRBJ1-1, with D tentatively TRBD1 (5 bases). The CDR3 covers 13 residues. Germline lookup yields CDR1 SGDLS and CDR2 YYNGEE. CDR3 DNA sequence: TGTGCCAGCAGCCCCGGGGGGAGGACTGAAACTTTCTTT. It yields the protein CASSPGGRTETFF. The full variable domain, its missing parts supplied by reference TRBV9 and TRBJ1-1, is DSGVTQTPKHLITATGQRVTLRCSPRSGDLSVYWYQQSLDQGLQFLIQYYNGEERAKGNILERFSAQQFPDLHSELNLSSLELGDSALYFCASSPGGRTETFFGQGTRLTVV.

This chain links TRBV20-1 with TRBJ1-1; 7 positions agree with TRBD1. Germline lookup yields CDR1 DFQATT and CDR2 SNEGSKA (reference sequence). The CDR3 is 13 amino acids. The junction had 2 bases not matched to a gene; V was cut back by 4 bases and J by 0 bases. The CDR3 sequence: CSAIDRVNTEAFF. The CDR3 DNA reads TGCAGTGCTATCGACAGGGTGAACACTGAAGCTTTCTTT.

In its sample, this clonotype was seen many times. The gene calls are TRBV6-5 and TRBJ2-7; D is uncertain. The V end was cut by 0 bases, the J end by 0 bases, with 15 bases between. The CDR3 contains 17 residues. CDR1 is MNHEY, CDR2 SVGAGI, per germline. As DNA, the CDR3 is TGTGCCAGCAGTTACTCTGGCGGCCGAAGTCGCTCCTACGAGCAGTACTTC. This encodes CASSYSGGRSRSYEQYF.

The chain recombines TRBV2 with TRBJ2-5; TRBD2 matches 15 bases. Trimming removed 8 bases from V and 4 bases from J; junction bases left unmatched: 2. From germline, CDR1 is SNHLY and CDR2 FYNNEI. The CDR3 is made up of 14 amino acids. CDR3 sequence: CASRGLAGGETQYF. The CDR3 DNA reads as TGTGCCAGCCGGGGACTAGCGGGAGGAGAGACCCAGTACTTC.

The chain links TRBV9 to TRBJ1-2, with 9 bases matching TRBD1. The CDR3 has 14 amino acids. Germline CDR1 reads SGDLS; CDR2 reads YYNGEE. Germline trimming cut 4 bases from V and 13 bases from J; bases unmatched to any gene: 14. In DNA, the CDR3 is TGTGCCAGCAGCTATATCCACGGACAGGGGATATTCACCTTC. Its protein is CASSYIHGQGIFTF.

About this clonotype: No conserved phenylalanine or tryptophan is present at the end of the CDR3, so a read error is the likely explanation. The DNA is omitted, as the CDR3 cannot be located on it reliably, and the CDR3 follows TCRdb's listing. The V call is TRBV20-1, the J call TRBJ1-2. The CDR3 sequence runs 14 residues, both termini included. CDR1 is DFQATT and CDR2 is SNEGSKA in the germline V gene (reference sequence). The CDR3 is CSARDVGRPMATQS.

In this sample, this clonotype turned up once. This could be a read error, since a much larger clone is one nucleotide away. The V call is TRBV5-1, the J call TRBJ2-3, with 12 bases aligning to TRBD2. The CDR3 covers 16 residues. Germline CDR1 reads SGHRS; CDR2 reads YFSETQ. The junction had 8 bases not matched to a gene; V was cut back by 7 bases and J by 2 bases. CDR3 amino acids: CASGSGLAGYTDTQYF. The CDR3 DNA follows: TGCGCCAGCGGCTCCGGACTAGCGGGGTACACAGATACGCAGTATTTT.

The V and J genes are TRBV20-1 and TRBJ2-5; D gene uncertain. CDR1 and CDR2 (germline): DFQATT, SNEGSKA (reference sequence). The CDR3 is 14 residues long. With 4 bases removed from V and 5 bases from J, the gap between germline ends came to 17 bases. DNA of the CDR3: TGCAGTGCTAAACGGCTGAACACCGGGGAGACCCAGTACTTC. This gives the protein CSAKRLNTGETQYF.

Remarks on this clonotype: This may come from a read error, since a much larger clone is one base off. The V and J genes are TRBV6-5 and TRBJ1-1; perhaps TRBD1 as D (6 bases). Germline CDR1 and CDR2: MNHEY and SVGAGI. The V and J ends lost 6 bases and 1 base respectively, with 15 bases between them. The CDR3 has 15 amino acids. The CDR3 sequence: CASRLGGWGNTEAFF. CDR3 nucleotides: TGTGCCAGCAGGTTAGGGGGGTGGGGGAACACTGAAGCTTTCTTT.

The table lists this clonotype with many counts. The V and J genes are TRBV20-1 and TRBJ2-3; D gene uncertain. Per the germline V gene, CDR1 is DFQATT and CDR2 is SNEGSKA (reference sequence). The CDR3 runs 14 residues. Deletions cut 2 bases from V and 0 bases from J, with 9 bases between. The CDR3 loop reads CSARRGTSTDTQYF. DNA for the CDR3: TGCAGTGCTAGAAGAGGAACTAGCACAGATACGCAGTATTTT.

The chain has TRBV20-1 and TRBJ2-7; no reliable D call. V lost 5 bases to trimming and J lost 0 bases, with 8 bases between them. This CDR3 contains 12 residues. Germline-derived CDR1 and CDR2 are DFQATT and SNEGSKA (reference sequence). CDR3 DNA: TGCAGTGCTCCAGAAAGCTCCTACGAGCAGTACTTC. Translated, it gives CSAPESSYEQYF.

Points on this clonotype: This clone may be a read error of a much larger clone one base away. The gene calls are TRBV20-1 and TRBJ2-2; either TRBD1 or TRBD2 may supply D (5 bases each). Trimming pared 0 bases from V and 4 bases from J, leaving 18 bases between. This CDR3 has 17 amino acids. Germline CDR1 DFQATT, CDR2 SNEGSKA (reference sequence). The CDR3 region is CSARDGGNGDITGELFF. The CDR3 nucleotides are TGCAGTGCTAGAGATGGGGGAAACGGGGATATCACCGGGGAGCTGTTTTTT.

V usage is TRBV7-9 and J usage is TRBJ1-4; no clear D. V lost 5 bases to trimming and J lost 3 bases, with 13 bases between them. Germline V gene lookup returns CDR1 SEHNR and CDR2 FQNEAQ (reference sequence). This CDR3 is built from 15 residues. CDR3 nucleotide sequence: TGTGCCAGCAGCCCAGATCCCAGGCCTAATGAAAAACTGTTTTTT. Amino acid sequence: CASSPDPRPNEKLFF.

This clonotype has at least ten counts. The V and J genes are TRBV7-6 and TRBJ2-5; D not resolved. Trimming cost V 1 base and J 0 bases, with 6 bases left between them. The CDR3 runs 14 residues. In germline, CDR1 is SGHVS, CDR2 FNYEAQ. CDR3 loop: CASSLVPYQETQYF. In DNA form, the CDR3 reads TGTGCCAGCAGCTTAGTGCCGTACCAAGAGACCCAGTACTTC.

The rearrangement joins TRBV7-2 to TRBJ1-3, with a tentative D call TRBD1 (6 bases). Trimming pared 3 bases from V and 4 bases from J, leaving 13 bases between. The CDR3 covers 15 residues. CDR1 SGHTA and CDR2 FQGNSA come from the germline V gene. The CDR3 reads CASSLDRETGNTIYF. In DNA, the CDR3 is TGTGCCAGCAGCTTGGACAGAGAGACCGGAAACACCATATATTTT.

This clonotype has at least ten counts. Here the CDR3 reads CAWSGGLRNQPQHF. The CDR3 region has the DNA TGTGCCTGGAGTGGAGGGTTACGGAATCAGCCCCAGCATTTT. V is TRBV30 and J is TRBJ1-5; no clear D gene. V was pared by 1 base and J by 4 bases, with 11 bases between. Germline CDR1 GTSNPN, CDR2 SVGIG (reference sequence). The CDR3 is made up of 14 amino acids.

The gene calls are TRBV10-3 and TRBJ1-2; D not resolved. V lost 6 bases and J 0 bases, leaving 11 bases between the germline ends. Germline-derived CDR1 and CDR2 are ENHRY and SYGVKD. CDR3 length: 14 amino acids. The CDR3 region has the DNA TGTGCCATCAGGGCCGCAGCGACTAACTATGGCTACACCTTC. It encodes CAIRAAATNYGYTF.